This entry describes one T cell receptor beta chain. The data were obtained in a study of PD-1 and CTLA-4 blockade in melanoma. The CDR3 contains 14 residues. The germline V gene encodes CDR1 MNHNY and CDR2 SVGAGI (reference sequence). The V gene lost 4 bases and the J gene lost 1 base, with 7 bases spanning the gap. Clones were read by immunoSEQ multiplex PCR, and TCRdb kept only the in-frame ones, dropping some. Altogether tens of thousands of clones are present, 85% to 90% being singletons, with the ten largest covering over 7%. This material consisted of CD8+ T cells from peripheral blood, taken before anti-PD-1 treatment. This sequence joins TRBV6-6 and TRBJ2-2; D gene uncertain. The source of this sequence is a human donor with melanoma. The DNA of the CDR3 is TGTGCCAGCAGTTTCTACGAGAACACCGGGGAGCTGTTTTTT. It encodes CASSFYENTGELFF.